The clone carrying this T cell receptor (beta chain) is a singleton in its sample. In the original workflow: The assay estimated nucleated cells by amplifying reference gene primers. Produced via immunoSEQ multiplex PCR; TCRdb's table is partial and in-frame only. V and J calls and clone size are as listed in that table; D and trimming were resolved from the DNA. The sample lists roughly 200,000 clones, around 85% occurring once. These data are taken from a study of blood T cell repertoires in COVID-19. Study background: Samples of COVID-19 (acute and convalescent) were obtained from the United States, Italy and Spain. PBMCs, B-cell-depleted T cells, or T cells provided the cDNA or gDNA that made up the material.

Germline loops: CDR1 ENHRY, CDR2 SYGVKD. V was cut by 4 bases and J by 5 bases, with 12 bases left in between. This CDR3 has 14 residues. This receptor was obtained from a woman aged 55-69 years with acute or convalescent COVID-19. The material sequenced was peripheral blood. The chain recombines TRBV10-3 with TRBJ1-5, with D unclear. The CDR3 is CAISGGGWDQPQHF. CDR3 coding DNA: TGTGCCATCAGTGGAGGAGGTTGGGATCAGCCCCAGCATTTT.